The rows below give T cell receptor beta chains drawn from one sample of a study of metastatic and nonmetastatic thyroid tumors. Through MiXCR, TCRdb re-clonotyped the PCR reads. Of 30,000 or so clones listed, less than 30% are singletons. The sequenced sample was blood. The receptors stem from a female donor with papillary thyroid cancer or a benign thyroid nodule (not recorded which). Some clones in this sample may be carry-over from other donors' samples. CDR3s include the opening cysteine and the closing phenylalanine or tryptophan. Fields, in order: clone size, CDR3 length, V gene, D gene, J gene, CDR3 protein, CDR3 DNA. The D gene is left open where the match is weak. Clone size is not always given. Where it is, it says once, few, many or a class for expanded clones.

many,13,TRBV5-1,-,TRBJ1-1,CASSLELGTEAFF,TGCGCCAGCAGCTTGGAGTTGGGCACTGAAGCTTTCTTT
-,13,TRBV3-1,-,TRBJ2-2,CASSHEGTRELFF,TGTGCCAGCAGCCACGAAGGAACCCGGGAGCTGTTTTTT
few,16,TRBV15,TRBD2,TRBJ2-7,CATSRDVGLGSYEQYF,TGTGCCACCAGCAGAGACGTAGGACTAGGGTCCTACGAGCAGTACTTC
few,16,TRBV6-2/TRBV6-3,-,TRBJ1-6,CASRGGGKSYNSPPHF,TGTGCCAGCAGAGGGGGGGGAAAGTCTTACAATTCACCCCCCCACTTT
-,17,TRBV5-1,-,TRBJ1-3,CASSLTGTVGSGNTIYF,TGCGCCAGCAGCTTGACGGGGACCGTCGGCTCTGGAAACACCATATATTTT
-,18,TRBV7-3,TRBD2,TRBJ2-3,CASSLTWTSEGVGDTQYF,TGTGCCAGCAGCTTAACCTGGACTAGCGAGGGAGTAGGAGATACGCAGTATTTT
-,17,TRBV2,-,TRBJ2-7,CASSYYRDLSNSYEQYF,TGTGCCAGCAGTTACTACCGGGACCTTTCAAACTCCTACGAGCAGTACTTC
-,14,TRBV18,TRBD2,TRBJ2-7,CASSPTSGAYEQYF,TGTGCCAGCTCGCCAACTAGCGGGGCCTACGAGCAGTACTTC
many,17,TRBV11-3,-,TRBJ2-5,CASSLPVRRLDVGAQYF,TGTGCCAGCAGCCTCCCTGTGAGGAGACTAGACGTAGGGGCCCAGTACTTC
-,12,TRBV18,-,TRBJ1-2,CDSSPAQGDYTF,TGTGACAGCTCCCCAGCGCAGGGTGACTACACCTTC
-,14,TRBV6-1,TRBD1,TRBJ1-1,CASSRTGSGTEAFF,TGTGCCAGCAGTAGGACAGGGAGCGGCACTGAAGCTTTCTTT
many,15,TRBV20-1,TRBD1,TRBJ2-7,CSAIPPGQGTYEQYF,TGCAGTGCTATTCCCCCGGGACAGGGGACCTACGAGCAGTACTTC
medium-sized,15,TRBV6-1,TRBD2,TRBJ2-7,CASSEGTSGSYEQYF,TGTGCCAGCAGTGAAGGGACTAGCGGGAGTTACGAGCAGTACTTC
many,17,TRBV3-1,TRBD2,TRBJ2-3,CASSQDPGLAGADTQYF,TGTGCCAGCAGCCAAGACCCGGGACTAGCGGGAGCAGATACGCAGTATTTT
-,16,TRBV20-1,TRBD2,TRBJ2-5,CSASFGGTSGGGTQYF,TGCAGTGCTAGCTTCGGAGGGACTAGCGGAGGGGGGACCCAGTACTTC
few,13,TRBV4-1,-,TRBJ2-7,CASSQGTSYEQYF,TGCGCCAGCAGCCAAGGAACTAGCTACGAGCAGTACTTC
many,14,TRBV20-1,-,TRBJ1-2,CSALGLGAGYGYTF,TGCAGTGCCCTTGGTTTAGGGGCAGGGTATGGCTACACCTTC
few,14,TRBV6-4,-,TRBJ2-1,CASSDGSIHNEQFF,TGTGCCAGCAGTGACGGGTCTATCCACAATGAGCAGTTTTTC
medium-sized,13,TRBV12-3/TRBV12-4,TRBD2,TRBJ2-7,CASSLAGGYEQYF,TGTGCCAGCAGTCTAGCGGGAGGCTACGAGCAGTACTTC
-,15,TRBV7-9,-,TRBJ1-4,CASRHRGLPNEKLFF,TGTGCCAGCAGACACCGGGGGTTACCTAATGAAAAACTGTTTTTT
many,19,TRBV3-1,TRBD1,TRBJ2-6,CASSRTRDRIDSGANVLTF,TGTGCCAGCAGCCGCACTCGGGACAGAATTGACTCTGGGGCCAACGTCCTGACTTTC
many,14,TRBV11-2,-,TRBJ2-3,CASSLRLVTDTQYF,TGTGCCAGCAGCTTAAGATTAGTAACAGATACGCAGTATTTT
-,13,TRBV24-1,-,TRBJ1-1,CATEQSSGTEAFF,TGTGCCACAGAACAGTCCTCGGGCACTGAAGCTTTCTTT
few,15,TRBV6-1,TRBD1,TRBJ1-6,CASTRSGTGGSPLHF,TGTGCCAGCACCCGTTCGGGGACAGGGGGTTCACCCCTCCACTTT
many,15,TRBV11-2,-,TRBJ2-5,CASSFPTRGRETQYF,TGTGCCAGCAGCTTCCCCACACGGGGTCGAGAGACCCAGTACTTC
many,16,TRBV30,-,TRBJ2-2,CAWSVQAGANTGELFF,TGTGCCTGGAGTGTACAGGCAGGGGCTAACACCGGGGAGCTGTTTTTT